The rows below give T cell receptor beta chains drawn from one sample of a study of blood T cells in healthy people across ages. MiXCR, run by TCRdb on the 5' RACE reads, gives a single entry per CDR3 protein. The profile covers 660,000 or so distinct CDR3 sequences, with 45% to 65% appearing a single time and approximately 40% taken by the ten largest. The material sequenced was blood. These receptor sequences come from a man in his sixties in good health. CDR3s include the opening cysteine and the closing phenylalanine or tryptophan. Fields, in order: D gene, J gene, V gene, clone size, CDR3 protein, CDR3 DNA. A D gene is named only where the DNA matches it firmly. Clone size appears in some rows only: once, few, many, or a class for an expanded clone.

d_call: NA; j_call: TRBJ2-5; v_call: TRBV5-6; clone_size: few; cdr3_aa: CASSLGLRAETQYF; cdr3_nt: TGTGCCAGCAGCTTGGGGCTGCGAGCGGAGACCCAGTACTTC
d_call: NA; j_call: TRBJ2-5; v_call: TRBV29-1; clone_size: NA; cdr3_aa: CSVERDGTQYF; cdr3_nt: TGCAGCGTTGAAAGAGACGGGACCCAGTACTTC
d_call: NA; j_call: TRBJ2-7; v_call: TRBV9; clone_size: many; cdr3_aa: CASSNGGRDEQYF; cdr3_nt: TGTGCCAGCAGCAACGGAGGAAGGGACGAGCAGTACTTC
d_call: TRBD1; j_call: TRBJ1-1; v_call: TRBV9; clone_size: NA; cdr3_aa: CASSPGGGQGEAFF; cdr3_nt: TGTGCCAGCAGCCCCGGGGGTGGACAGGGGGAAGCTTTCTTT
d_call: TRBD2; j_call: TRBJ2-1; v_call: TRBV29-1; clone_size: NA; cdr3_aa: CSDSSGRIVNEQFF; cdr3_nt: TGCAGCGACTCTAGCGGGAGGATTGTGAATGAGCAGTTCTTC
d_call: TRBD2; j_call: TRBJ2-3; v_call: TRBV20-1; clone_size: once; cdr3_aa: CSARDPSLAGGTDTQYF; cdr3_nt: TGCAGTGCTAGAGACCCATCGCTAGCGGGGGGCACAGATACGCAGTATTTT
d_call: NA; j_call: TRBJ2-5; v_call: TRBV7-2; clone_size: once; cdr3_aa: CASSFPRGGAAQETQYF; cdr3_nt: TGTGCCAGCAGCTTCCCCAGGGGGGGCGCCGCTCAAGAGACCCAGTACTTC
d_call: NA; j_call: TRBJ1-4; v_call: TRBV9; clone_size: few; cdr3_aa: CASSAHGRTNEKLFF; cdr3_nt: TGTGCCAGCAGCGCTCACGGGAGAACTAATGAAAAACTGTTTTTT
d_call: NA; j_call: TRBJ1-2; v_call: TRBV2; clone_size: once; cdr3_aa: CASSSDSSVDGYTF; cdr3_nt: TGTGCCAGCAGCTCGGACAGCAGCGTGGATGGCTACACCTTC
d_call: TRBD2; j_call: TRBJ2-1; v_call: TRBV5-1; clone_size: NA; cdr3_aa: CASSVDSLAGSNEQFF; cdr3_nt: TGCGCCAGCAGCGTCGACTCCCTAGCGGGGAGCAATGAGCAGTTCTTC
d_call: NA; j_call: TRBJ1-4; v_call: TRBV2; clone_size: NA; cdr3_aa: CASSEESQGQKLFF; cdr3_nt: TGTGCCAGCAGTGAAGAGAGCCAGGGACAAAAACTGTTTTTT
d_call: NA; j_call: TRBJ2-7; v_call: TRBV5-1; clone_size: NA; cdr3_aa: CASSLVSGGDEQYF; cdr3_nt: TGCGCCAGCAGCTTGGTGTCCGGGGGCGACGAGCAGTACTTC
d_call: TRBD2; j_call: TRBJ2-3; v_call: TRBV7-9; clone_size: NA; cdr3_aa: CASSLRRGDTDTQYF; cdr3_nt: TGTGCCAGCAGCTTACGGCGGGGGGACACAGATACGCAGTATTTT
d_call: NA; j_call: TRBJ2-3; v_call: TRBV29-1; clone_size: few; cdr3_aa: CSVERGSDTQYF; cdr3_nt: TGCAGCGTGGAGAGGGGATCGGATACGCAGTATTTT
d_call: NA; j_call: TRBJ2-7; v_call: TRBV6-5; clone_size: few; cdr3_aa: CASSYSTGSTYEQYF; cdr3_nt: TGTGCCAGCAGTTACTCGACGGGGTCTACCTACGAGCAGTACTTC
d_call: NA; j_call: TRBJ1-6; v_call: TRBV4-2; clone_size: few; cdr3_aa: CASSQERQRYSPLHF; cdr3_nt: TGTGCCAGCAGCCAAGAGCGACAGCGGTATTCACCCCTCCACTTT
d_call: TRBD1; j_call: TRBJ1-5; v_call: TRBV7-2; clone_size: NA; cdr3_aa: CASSPGQGEWQPQHF; cdr3_nt: TGTGCCAGCAGCCCCGGACAGGGGGAATGGCAGCCCCAGCATTTT
d_call: NA; j_call: TRBJ2-4; v_call: TRBV6-5; clone_size: NA; cdr3_aa: CASSYSGVGVKNIQYF; cdr3_nt: TGTGCCAGCAGTTACTCAGGGGTTGGGGTTAAAAACATTCAGTACTTC
d_call: NA; j_call: TRBJ1-4; v_call: TRBV25-1; clone_size: NA; cdr3_aa: CASSENARATNEKLFF; cdr3_nt: TGTGCCAGCAGTGAAAACGCCAGGGCGACTAATGAAAAACTGTTTTTT
d_call: TRBD2; j_call: TRBJ2-3; v_call: TRBV10-2; clone_size: NA; cdr3_aa: CATQVGISGGRADTQYF; cdr3_nt: TGCGCCACCCAAGTGGGGATAAGCGGGGGGCGGGCGGATACGCAGTATTTT
d_call: TRBD1; j_call: TRBJ2-7; v_call: TRBV27; clone_size: NA; cdr3_aa: CASSPRQGYEQYF; cdr3_nt: TGTGCCAGCAGTCCACGACAGGGTTACGAGCAGTACTTC
d_call: NA; j_call: TRBJ1-1; v_call: TRBV21-1; clone_size: NA; cdr3_aa: CASSKEEGLNTEAFF; cdr3_nt: TGTGCCAGCAGCAAAGAGGAAGGGTTGAACACTGAAGCTTTCTTT
d_call: NA; j_call: TRBJ1-2; v_call: TRBV7-2; clone_size: many; cdr3_aa: CASSLGQGGYGYTF; cdr3_nt: TGTGCCAGCAGTTTAGGGCAGGGTGGTTATGGCTACACCTTC
d_call: NA; j_call: TRBJ2-3; v_call: TRBV5-1; clone_size: NA; cdr3_aa: CASSLESSAADTQYF; cdr3_nt: TGCGCCAGCAGCTTGGAGTCATCGGCGGCAGATACGCAGTATTTT
d_call: TRBD2; j_call: TRBJ2-7; v_call: TRBV29-1; clone_size: few; cdr3_aa: CSVAGGALNEQYF; cdr3_nt: TGCAGCGTTGCGGGGGGGGCTCTCAATGAGCAGTACTTC
d_call: TRBD2; j_call: TRBJ2-5; v_call: TRBV7-9; clone_size: NA; cdr3_aa: CASSSVPGGETQYF; cdr3_nt: TGTGCCAGCAGCTCGGTCCCCGGGGGGGAGACCCAGTACTTC
d_call: TRBD1; j_call: TRBJ1-2; v_call: TRBV7-9; clone_size: NA; cdr3_aa: CASSLAVDRVWGYTF; cdr3_nt: TGTGCCAGCAGCTTAGCGGTGGACAGGGTTTGGGGCTACACCTTC
d_call: NA; j_call: TRBJ2-5; v_call: TRBV20-1; clone_size: NA; cdr3_aa: CSAQRGGETQYF; cdr3_nt: TGCAGTGCCCAACGGGGTGGAGAGACCCAGTACTTC
d_call: TRBD2; j_call: TRBJ2-1; v_call: TRBV27; clone_size: NA; cdr3_aa: CASSLRLADEQFF; cdr3_nt: TGTGCCAGCAGTTTGCGACTAGCGGATGAGCAGTTCTTC